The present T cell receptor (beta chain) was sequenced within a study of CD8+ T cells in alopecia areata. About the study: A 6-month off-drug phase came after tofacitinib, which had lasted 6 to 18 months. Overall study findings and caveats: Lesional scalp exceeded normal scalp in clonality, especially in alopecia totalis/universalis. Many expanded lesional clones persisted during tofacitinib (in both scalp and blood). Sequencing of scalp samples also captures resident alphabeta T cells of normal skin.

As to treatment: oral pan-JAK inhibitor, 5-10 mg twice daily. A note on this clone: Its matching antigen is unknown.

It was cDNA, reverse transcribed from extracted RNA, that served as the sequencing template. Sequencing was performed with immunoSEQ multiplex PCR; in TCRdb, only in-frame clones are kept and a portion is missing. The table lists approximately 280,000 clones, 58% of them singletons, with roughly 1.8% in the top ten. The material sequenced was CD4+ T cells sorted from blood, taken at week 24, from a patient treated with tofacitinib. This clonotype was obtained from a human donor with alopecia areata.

The CDR3 region is CAITPGQGGGYTF. The CDR3 DNA reads TGTGCCATCACCCCGGGACAGGGGGGTGGCTACACCTTC. The chain is built from TRBV10-3 and TRBJ1-2; 11 bases are shared with TRBD1. Germline V CDR1 and CDR2: ENHRY, SYGVKD. The CDR3 contains 13 residues. V was clipped by 7 bases and J by 7 bases; unmatched bases: 5.